This T cell receptor beta chain was recovered during a study of technical replicates of blood from a handful of donors. Germline CDR1 and CDR2: KGHSH and LQKENI. CDR3 length equals 15 residues. The ends were cut back, 3 bases at V and 3 bases at J, with 12 bases in the middle. Here immunoSEQ multiplex PCR was the method, and the copy in TCRdb shows in-frame clones only, minus some. The sample lists more than 65,000 clones; approximately 91% were seen once. The source material was T cells isolated from PBMCs. The V and J genes are TRBV18 and TRBJ2-1; no reliable D call. The TCR originated in a human donor in good health. CDR3 sequence reads: CASSPLPAIYNEQFF. The CDR3 DNA reads as TGTGCCAGCTCACCCCTCCCAGCGATCTACAATGAGCAGTTCTTC.